The 27 T cell receptor beta chains below come from one sample, sequenced in a study of spatial heterogeneity in lung cancer (dated 2019 in TCRdb). Preparation of the library involved 5' RACE. The listed sequencing device is NextSeq 500. The raw public data were reprocessed by TCRdb itself: fastp quality trimming at Q25, MiXCR clonotype calling, in-frame beta chains only. Duplicate CDR3 protein sequences are folded into a single record with the most common DNA and genes. The sample contains about 23,000 distinct CDR3 sequences, about 4.5% of them found a single time. The top ten constitute 4% to 6.5% of the sample. Sample time point, as interpreted from the label and publication: sample taken at primary tumor resection. TCR sequencing used whole RNA extracted from tumor and nontumor lung tissue, or from cryopreserved PBMC samples, without cell sorting. Sequenced here: PBMCs, sampled at surgery. Receptors originate from a male donor with early-stage non-small cell lung cancer.

The table lists this clonotype with many counts. The rearrangement joins TRBV3-1 to TRBJ1-2; D is undetermined. The CDR3 extends over 13 amino acids. Trimming pared 4 bases from V and 9 bases from J, leaving 15 bases between. Germline CDR1 LGHDT, CDR2 YNNKEL (reference sequence). CDR3 bases: TGTGCCAGCAGCCCCAGGCGCCGGACCCGCTACACCTTC. It specifies CASSPRRRTRYTF.

This clonotype has a count of ten or more. The rearrangement links TRBV4-1 to TRBJ1-5; a possible D gene is TRBD1 (5 bases). CDR1 MGHRA and CDR2 YSYEKL come from the germline V gene. V lost 1 base and J 7 bases, leaving 11 bases between the germline ends. This CDR3 region has 14 residues. The CDR3, as DNA: TGCGCCAGCAGCCAAGGAGAGGGGTTGCAGCCCCAGCATTTT. Protein: CASSQGEGLQPQHF.

This clonotype was seen many times. The chain joins TRBV20-1 to TRBJ1-6; the D is unclear. This CDR3 contains 15 residues. Trimming pared 5 bases from V and 0 bases from J, leaving 11 bases between. Germline loops: CDR1 DFQATT, CDR2 SNEGSKA (reference sequence). The CDR3 protein is CSAPFPSSYNSPLHF. For the CDR3, the DNA is TGCAGTGCTCCTTTCCCGAGCTCCTATAATTCACCCCTCCACTTT.

This clonotype appeared many times. The gene calls are TRBV3-1 and TRBJ1-1; 8 positions match TRBD1. The germline CDR1 and CDR2 sequences are LGHDT and YNNKEL (reference sequence). The CDR3 loop spans 15 amino acids. V lost 5 bases to trimming and J lost 3 bases; unmatched junction nucleotides: 8. The CDR3 here is CASSARTGLDTEAFF. In nucleotides, the CDR3 is TGTGCCAGCAGCGCTCGGACAGGGCTGGACACTGAAGCTTTCTTT.

In its sample, this clonotype was seen many times. V usage is TRBV6-1 and J usage is TRBJ2-7; 7 bases map to TRBD1. CDR3 length equals 16 residues. Germline CDR1 MNHNS, CDR2 SASEGT. The trim removed 2 bases at V and 5 bases at J, leaving 12 bases unmatched. The CDR3 spells CASSEYERQGIDEQYF. The CDR3 nucleotides read TGTGCCAGCAGTGAATATGAGAGACAGGGAATAGACGAGCAGTACTTC.

There are many counts of this clonotype. The rearrangement uses TRBV5-1 and TRBJ2-5; 8 nucleotides line up with TRBD1. The CDR3 extends over 15 amino acids. Germline trimming cut 4 bases from V and 2 bases from J; bases unmatched to any gene: 7. Germline CDR1 is SGHRS and CDR2 is YFSETQ. The CDR3 nucleotides are TGCGCCAGCAGCCCCGTTGGACAGGGACAAGAGACCCAGTACTTC. Its translation is CASSPVGQGQETQYF.

This clonotype has at least ten counts. The V gene is TRBV20-1, the J gene TRBJ1-2; weak D call: TRBD1 (5 bases). CDR3 length: 10 amino acids. V lost 6 bases, J lost 7 bases, and 9 bases lay in between. CDR1 and CDR2 (germline): DFQATT, SNEGSKA (reference sequence). CDR3 bases: TGCAGTGCCCAGGGTTCTGGCTACACCTTC. Its protein is CSAQGSGYTF.

This clonotype has ten or more counts. This chain connects TRBV19 to TRBJ1-1, with D possibly matching TRBD1 (6 bases). The germline V and J ends were trimmed by 3 bases and 2 bases, with 13 bases remaining between them. Per germline, CDR1 LNHDA and CDR2 SQIVND (reference sequence). The CDR3 sequence is 15 residues long. The CDR3 reads CASSIAGRGNTEAFF. The CDR3, as DNA: TGTGCCAGTAGTATCGCCGGCAGGGGAAACACTGAAGCTTTCTTT.

The table lists this clonotype with many counts. V is TRBV7-2 and J is TRBJ2-2; D gene unclear. Germline values: CDR1 SGHTA, CDR2 FQGNSA. The CDR3 has 15 amino acids. Trimming removed 1 base at V and 1 base at J, with 7 bases between. The CDR3 DNA reads TGTGCCAGCAGCTTAGTAGGCTTGAACACCGGGGAGCTGTTTTTT. Its translation: CASSLVGLNTGELFF.

Many counts were recorded for this clonotype. This chain connects TRBV15 to TRBJ2-7; 8 nucleotides agree with TRBD2. This CDR3 region has 13 residues. Germline values: CDR1 LNHNV, CDR2 YYDKDF (reference sequence). V lost 8 bases, J lost 12 bases, and 15 bases stayed unmatched. This chain's CDR3 is CATAANPGLVLYF. The CDR3 DNA sequence: TGTGCCACCGCCGCAAACCCGGGACTAGTGCTGTACTTC.

Many counts were recorded for this clonotype. This chain connects TRBV28 to TRBJ2-5; tentatively, D is TRBD2 (6 bases). The germline CDR1 and CDR2 sequences are MDHEN and SYDVKM. This CDR3 region has 17 residues. V lost 2 bases and J 5 bases, leaving 21 bases between the germline ends. CDR3 DNA: TGTGCCAGCAGTTTAGGGGGGAGAAGGGGAAGAGAGGAGACCCAGTACTTC. Translated: CASSLGGRRGREETQYF.

This clonotype appeared many times. The chain has TRBV11-1 and TRBJ2-3, with D unclear. Looked up from germline, CDR1 is SGHAT and CDR2 is FQDESV (reference sequence). V lost 1 base to trimming and J lost 1 base, with 9 bases between them. The CDR3 is 15 amino acids. The CDR3 loop is CASSLVGPRTDTQYF. The CDR3 region has the DNA TGTGCCAGCAGCTTAGTTGGGCCACGCACAGATACGCAGTATTTT. Based on the CDR3 plus reference TRBV11-1 and TRBJ2-3, the full variable domain is EAEVAQSPRYKITEKSQAVAFWCDPISGHATLYWYRQILGQGPELLVQFQDESVVDDSQLPKDRFSAERLKGVDSTLKIQPAELGDSAMYLCASSLVGPRTDTQYFGPGTRLTVL.

The table lists this clonotype with many counts. CDR3 in amino acids: CASSFQTSGTYEQYF. The CDR3 DNA reads TGCGCCAGCAGCTTCCAGACTAGCGGGACCTACGAGCAGTACTTC. The gene calls are TRBV5-1 and TRBJ2-7; TRBD2 matches at 11 bases. The CDR3 is 15 residues long. Germline trimming cut 2 bases from V and 2 bases from J; bases unmatched to any gene: 3. Germline CDR1 SGHRS, CDR2 YFSETQ. The whole variable domain, filled in from reference TRBV5-1 and TRBJ2-7, reads KAGVTQTPRYLIKTRGQQVTLSCSPISGHRSVSWYQQTPGQGLQFLFEYFSETQRNKGNFPGRFSGRQFSNSRSEMNVSTLELGDSALYLCASSFQTSGTYEQYFGPGTRLTVT.

This clonotype was recorded at least ten times. CDR3 sequence (DNA): TGTGCCAGCAGTCCCCCTCTGCCAGGGGGCAAGGAGACCCAGTACTTC. It is translated as CASSPPLPGGKETQYF. The J gene is TRBJ2-5, the V gene TRBV28, with TRBD1 matching over 8 bases. The V gene's germline CDR1 is MDHEN and CDR2 SYDVKM. V gave up 5 bases and J gave up 5 bases; unmatched junction bases: 13. The CDR3 runs 16 residues. Full variable domain (remainder filled in from reference TRBV28 and TRBJ2-5): DVKVTQSSRYLVKRTGEKVFLECVQDMDHENMFWYRQDPGLGLRLIYFSYDVKMKEKGDIPEGYSVSREKKERFSLILESASTNQTSMYLCASSPPLPGGKETQYFGPGTRLLVL.

This clonotype came up many times. This rearrangement joins TRBV7-2 to TRBJ2-7; 10 bases are shared with TRBD2. CDR1 and CDR2 (germline): SGHTA, FQGNSA. Losses at the gene ends were 5 bases for V and 1 base for J; bases not matched to a gene: 8. The CDR3 runs 16 residues. The CDR3 sequence: CASSPRGLAASYEQYF. CDR3 DNA sequence: TGTGCCAGCAGCCCCAGAGGACTAGCGGCATCCTACGAGCAGTACTTC.

This clonotype has a count of ten or more. The chain is built from TRBV28 and TRBJ2-1; 11 bases agree with TRBD2. The J segment lost 8 bases and the V segment lost 5 bases, leaving 5 bases of the junction unmatched. CDR3 length: 14 residues. Germline loops: CDR1 MDHEN, CDR2 SYDVKM. This CDR3 reads CASSPSGRNDEQFF. In DNA form, the CDR3 reads TGTGCCAGCAGTCCTAGCGGGAGGAACGATGAGCAGTTCTTC.

This clonotype appeared many times. J is TRBJ2-5 and V is TRBV6-5; 7 positions match TRBD2. V was pared by 7 bases and J by 0 bases, with 5 bases of the junction left unmatched. This CDR3 is 14 amino acids long. Looked up from germline, CDR1 is MNHEY and CDR2 is SVGAGI. DNA of the CDR3: TGTGCCAGCAAAATGGGGGGGTACCAAGAGACCCAGTACTTC. It yields the protein CASKMGGYQETQYF.

This sequence joins TRBV12-3 or TRBV12-4 and TRBJ1-1; TRBD1 aligns across 9 bases. The V segment lost 3 bases and the J segment 7 bases; nucleotides outside the gene matches: 0. This CDR3 comprises 12 residues. CDR3 in DNA: TGTGCCAGCAGTTTGGGACAGGGTGAAGCTTTCTTT. This sequence encodes CASSLGQGEAFF.

This clonotype was counted at least ten times. The chain couples TRBV7-2 to TRBJ2-7; D unresolved. Trimming shortened V by 1 base and J by 2 bases, and 12 bases separated the two germline ends. Germline lookup yields CDR1 SGHTA and CDR2 FQGNSA. CDR3 length: 15 amino acids. In DNA form, the CDR3 reads TGTGCCAGCAGCTTAGATCCCCGGGCCGCCTACGAGCAGTACTTC. Protein: CASSLDPRAAYEQYF.

This clonotype was recorded at least ten times. The chain employs TRBV28 and TRBJ1-1, with a tentative D call TRBD1 (5 bases). This CDR3 is 15 amino acids long. The V gene lost 3 bases and the J gene lost 3 bases, with 14 bases spanning the gap. CDR1 MDHEN and CDR2 SYDVKM come from the germline V gene. This CDR3 is CASSFPSGLYTEAFF. The CDR3 bases are TGTGCCAGCAGTTTCCCTTCAGGGTTGTACACTGAAGCTTTCTTT.

This clonotype was detected ten times or more. This rearrangement joins TRBV7-2 to TRBJ1-1; D possibly corresponds to TRBD1 (5 bases). V shed 1 base and J shed 5 bases, with 14 bases lying between them. This CDR3 has 15 residues. CDR1 SGHTA and CDR2 FQGNSA come from the germline V gene. This chain's CDR3 is CASSLVMRGRTEAFF. Written as DNA, the CDR3 is TGTGCCAGCAGCTTAGTCATGAGGGGTCGGACTGAAGCTTTCTTT.

This clonotype was found many times. The V call is TRBV9, the J call TRBJ2-7; TRBD2 is a possible D gene (6 bases). V lost 2 bases, J lost 6 bases, and 12 bases lay in between. This CDR3 has 13 amino acids. Per germline, CDR1 SGDLS and CDR2 YYNGEE. DNA for the CDR3: TGTGCCAGCAGCGTCGGAGCGGGCCCCGAGCAGTACTTC. Translation: CASSVGAGPEQYF.

In its sample, this clonotype was seen many times. The chain couples TRBV5-1 to TRBJ2-1; 9 nucleotides match TRBD1. CDR1 and CDR2 (germline): SGHRS, YFSETQ. The ends lost 5 bases at V and 0 bases at J; junction bases unmatched: 6. The CDR3 runs to 16 residues. The CDR3 DNA is TGCGCCAGCAGGGAGCGACAGGGGGGCTCCTACAATGAGCAGTTCTTC. Translating it yields CASRERQGGSYNEQFF.

There are many counts of this clonotype. This chain joins TRBV7-6 and TRBJ2-3; D remains unclear. This CDR3 spans 16 amino acids. Per germline, CDR1 SGHVS and CDR2 FNYEAQ. V lost 5 bases, J lost 3 bases, and 18 bases lay in between. The CDR3 is CASSPTAAVVTDTQYF. DNA for the CDR3: TGTGCCAGCAGCCCAACGGCGGCTGTGGTGACAGATACGCAGTATTTT.

This clonotype was seen many times. The chain couples TRBV28 to TRBJ2-7; 12 bases fit TRBD2. This CDR3 is 15 amino acids long. CDR1 is MDHEN and CDR2 is SYDVKM in the germline V gene. Losses at the gene ends were 5 bases for V and 6 bases for J; bases not matched to a gene: 8. CDR3 protein: CASSPSSSGRGEQYF. The CDR3 DNA follows: TGTGCCAGCAGTCCCTCCTCTAGCGGGAGGGGCGAGCAGTACTTC.

This clonotype appeared many times. The chain recombines TRBV3-1 with TRBJ1-4, with unresolved D. Germline lookup yields CDR1 LGHDT and CDR2 YNNKEL (reference sequence). Trimming cost V 4 bases and J 7 bases, with 16 bases left between them. The CDR3 is made up of 15 amino acids. The CDR3 reads CASSPPGRYGEKLFF. In nucleotides, the CDR3 is TGTGCCAGCAGCCCCCCGGGAAGATACGGTGAAAAACTGTTTTTT.

This clonotype was seen at least ten times. The chain is built from TRBV5-1 and TRBJ2-1; 7 bases line up with TRBD2. CDR1 is SGHRS, CDR2 YFSETQ, per germline. The trim removed 4 bases at V and 4 bases at J, leaving 8 bases unmatched. The CDR3 spans 15 residues. CDR3 protein: CASSQRGVRYNEQFF. CDR3 bases: TGCGCCAGCAGCCAACGGGGGGTGAGGTACAATGAGCAGTTCTTC.